This T cell receptor beta chain was observed in a study of CD8 T cells in ankylosing spondylitis. Overall study findings and caveats: Within ankylosing spondylitis blood, a TCR beta motif made up of several highly homologous variants appeared to be characteristic.

In this sample, this clonotype turned up many times. The antigen remains unidentified. Germline CDR1 SGHRS, CDR2 YFSETQ. V shed 4 bases, J shed 3 bases, and the junction held 13 bases outside the gene matches. There are 16 residues in the CDR3. It was by quantitative 5'-RACE with molecular barcodes that TCR beta libraries were made. TCRdb reprocessed the 5' RACE reads with MiXCR, giving one entry per CDR3 protein. Of 250,000 to 350,000 distinct CDR3 sequences listed, less than 10% are singletons. Sequencing input: blood, either unsorted or a sorted T cell fraction (not recorded which). The chain recombines TRBV5-1 with TRBJ2-7; 7 bases are a match to TRBD1. This clonotype originated in a male donor with ankylosing spondylitis. The CDR3 DNA reads as TGCGCCAGCAGCAGAGGTACAGGGGACAATAACTACGAGCAGTACTTC. Translation gives CASSRGTGDNNYEQYF.